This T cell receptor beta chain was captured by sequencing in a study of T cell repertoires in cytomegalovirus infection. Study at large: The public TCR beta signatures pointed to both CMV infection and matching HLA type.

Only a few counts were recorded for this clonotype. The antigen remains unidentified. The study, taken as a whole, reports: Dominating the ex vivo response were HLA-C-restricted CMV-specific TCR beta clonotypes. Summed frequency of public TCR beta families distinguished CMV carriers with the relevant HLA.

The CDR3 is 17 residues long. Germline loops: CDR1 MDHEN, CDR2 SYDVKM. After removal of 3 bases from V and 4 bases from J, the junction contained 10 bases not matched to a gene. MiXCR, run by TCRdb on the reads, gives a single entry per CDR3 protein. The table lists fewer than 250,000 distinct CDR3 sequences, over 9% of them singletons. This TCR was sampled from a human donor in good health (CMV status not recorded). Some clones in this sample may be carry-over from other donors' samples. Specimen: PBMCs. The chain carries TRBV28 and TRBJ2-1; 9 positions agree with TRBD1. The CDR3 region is CASSFRDRVGSYNEQFF. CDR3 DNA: TGTGCCAGCAGTTTCAGGGACAGGGTCGGTTCTTACAATGAGCAGTTCTTC.